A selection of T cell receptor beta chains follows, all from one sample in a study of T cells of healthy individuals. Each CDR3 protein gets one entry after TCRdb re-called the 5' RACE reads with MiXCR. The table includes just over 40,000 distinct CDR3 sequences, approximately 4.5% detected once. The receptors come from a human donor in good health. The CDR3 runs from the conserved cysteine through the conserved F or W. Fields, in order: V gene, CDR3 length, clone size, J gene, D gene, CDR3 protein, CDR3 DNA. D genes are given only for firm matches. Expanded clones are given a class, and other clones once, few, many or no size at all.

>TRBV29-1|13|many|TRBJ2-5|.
CSANRGTSGTQYF
TGCAGCGCCAACCGGGGGACATCCGGGACCCAGTACTTC
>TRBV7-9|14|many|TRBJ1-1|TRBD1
CASSSPRQGSEAFF
TGTGCCAGCAGCTCCCCCCGACAGGGCTCTGAAGCTTTCTTT
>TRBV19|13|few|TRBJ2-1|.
CASRISGVDEQFF
TGTGCCAGTAGAATCTCCGGAGTAGATGAGCAGTTCTTC
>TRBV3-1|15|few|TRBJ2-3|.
CASSHPAGTTDTQYF
TGTGCCAGCAGCCACCCCGCGGGGACCACAGATACGCAGTATTTT
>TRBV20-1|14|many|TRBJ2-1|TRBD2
CSASTSGPYNEQFF
TGCAGTGCTAGTACTAGCGGACCCTACAATGAGCAGTTCTTC
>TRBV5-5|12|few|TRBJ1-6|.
CASSLGNSPLHF
TGTGCCAGCAGCTTGGGTAATTCACCCCTCCACTTT
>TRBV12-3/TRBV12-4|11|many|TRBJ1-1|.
CASSSRSEAFF
TGTGCCAGCAGTTCCAGGTCTGAAGCTTTCTTT
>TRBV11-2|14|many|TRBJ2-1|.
CASSPWAGDSEQFF
TGTGCCAGCAGCCCCTGGGCAGGGGATAGTGAGCAGTTCTTC
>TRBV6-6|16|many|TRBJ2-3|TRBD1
CASSYDRVASTDTQYF
TGTGCCAGCAGTTACGACAGGGTTGCTAGCACAGATACGCAGTATTTT
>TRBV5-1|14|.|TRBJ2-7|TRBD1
CASSSGQLPYEQYF
TGCGCCAGCAGCTCGGGACAGCTCCCCTACGAGCAGTACTTC
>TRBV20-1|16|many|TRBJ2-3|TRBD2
CSARTIQRGSTDTQYF
TGCAGTGCTAGAACGATCCAGCGGGGCTCCACAGATACGCAGTATTTT